These 25 T cell receptor beta chains were all obtained from the same sample, sequenced in a study of identical twins listed by TCRdb under 2016. Receptor amplification or capture employed 5' RACE. Sequencing instrument: Illumina HiSeq 2000. TCRdb took the public reads, trimmed them with fastp at Q25, ran MiXCR for clone calling and kept in-frame beta chains. Rows merge per CDR3 protein into single entries with the most common DNA and genes. Counted in this sample were 230,000 or so distinct CDR3 sequences; around 8.3% of them appeared once. Less than 4% of the sample comes from the top ten. The sample also formed part of further work on yellow fever vaccine responses in identical twins.

Sequenced material: CD8+ T cells sorted from blood. The receptors stem from a woman between 18 and 29 years old in good health.

This chain uses TRBV4-3 with TRBJ1-1; D remains ambiguous. The CDR3 extends over 17 amino acids. The V end lost 0 bases, the J end lost 0 bases, and 14 bases lay between the germline ends. Per germline, CDR1 LGHNA and CDR2 YSLEER. CDR3 protein: CASSQDLVRTVNTEAFF. The CDR3 region has the DNA TGCGCCAGCAGCCAAGATCTTGTGAGGACGGTGAACACTGAAGCTTTCTTT.

The chain couples TRBV4-3 to TRBJ2-7, with a tentative D call TRBD1 (5 bases). The V gene lost 0 bases and the J gene lost 3 bases, with 9 bases spanning the gap. This CDR3 spans 14 amino acids. Germline V gene data show CDR1 as LGHNA and CDR2 as YSLEER. CDR3 sequence: CASSQDKGYYEQYF. DNA for the CDR3: TGCGCCAGCAGCCAAGACAAGGGGTACTACGAGCAGTACTTC.

The table lists this clonotype with many counts. The chain joins TRBV29-1 to TRBJ2-1; D uncertain. The length of the CDR3 is 12 residues. CDR1 and CDR2 from the germline V gene are SQVTM and ANQGSEA. Trimming removed 5 bases from V and 8 bases from J, with 13 bases in between. CDR3 nucleotides: TGCAGCGTTAATATTCTCCCTGATGAGCAGTTCTTC. Translated: CSVNILPDEQFF.

The chain is built from TRBV13 and TRBJ2-7, with D perhaps TRBD2 (6 bases). Germline assignment: CDR1 PRHDT and CDR2 FYEKMQ (reference sequence). Trimming removed 0 bases from V and 2 bases from J, with 11 bases in between. CDR3 length equals 15 residues. As DNA, the CDR3 is TGTGCCAGCAGCTTAGGGGGACTGAAACCCTACGAGCAGTACTTC. It codes for CASSLGGLKPYEQYF. The whole variable domain, filled in from reference TRBV13 and TRBJ2-7, reads AAGVIQSPRHLIKEKRETATLKCYPIPRHDTVYWYQQGPGQDPQFLISFYEKMQSDKGSIPDRFSAQQFSDYHSELNMSSLELGDSALYFCASSLGGLKPYEQYFGPGTRLTVT.

This clonotype was detected only a few times. The J gene is TRBJ2-7, the V gene TRBV29-1; D call uncertain. CDR3 length: 12 amino acids. The V end was cut by 7 bases, the J end by 3 bases, with 13 bases between. CDR1 is SQVTM and CDR2 is ANQGSEA in the germline V gene. In DNA, the CDR3 is TGCAGCGCCAAAGGACGCCTCTACGAGCAGTACTTC. This sequence encodes CSAKGRLYEQYF.

This clonotype was counted at least ten times. This chain joins TRBV19 and TRBJ2-1; the match to TRBD2 covers 9 bases. The CDR3 runs 12 residues. Germline V gives CDR1 LNHDA, CDR2 SQIVND (reference sequence). Trimming cost V 8 bases and J 15 bases; bases outside gene matches: 11. The CDR3 protein is CASVAAGGPWFF. CDR3 DNA sequence: TGTGCCAGTGTCGCGGCGGGGGGGCCTTGGTTCTTC.

This clonotype was detected a few times. The V call is TRBV29-1, the J call TRBJ2-7; 11 bases fit TRBD1. The CDR3 covers 14 residues. The J segment lost 4 bases and the V segment lost 2 bases, leaving 4 bases of the junction unmatched. CDR1 and CDR2 from the germline V gene are SQVTM and ANQGSEA. This CDR3 reads CSVEFGTGGYEQYF. The CDR3 DNA sequence: TGCAGCGTTGAATTTGGGACAGGGGGTTACGAGCAGTACTTC.

This clonotype appeared many times. The V and J genes are TRBV7-2 and TRBJ2-1, with 10 bases matching TRBD1. This CDR3 spans 15 amino acids. V lost 4 bases, J lost 9 bases, and 9 bases stayed unmatched. Germline values: CDR1 SGHTA, CDR2 FQGNSA. The CDR3 bases are TGTGCCAGCAGCTCCCCAGGGACAGGGGCCGTTGAGCAGTTCTTC. Protein sequence: CASSSPGTGAVEQFF.

This clonotype was seen a few times. The rearrangement uses TRBV4-1 and TRBJ2-4; TRBD1 might be the D (6 bases). Germline loops: CDR1 MGHRA, CDR2 YSYEKL. The V and J ends lost 1 base and 8 bases respectively, with 12 bases between them. The CDR3 runs to 14 residues. CDR3 coding DNA: TGCGCCAGCAGCCAAGTTCAGGCAGGGGACATTCAGTACTTC. It is translated as CASSQVQAGDIQYF.

This clonotype occurred a few times. V and J are TRBV12-3 or TRBV12-4 and TRBJ2-5; TRBD2 matches 15 bases. The CDR3 covers 17 residues. V shed 6 bases and J 4 bases; nucleotides not matched to a gene: 9. CDR3 in DNA: TGTGCCAGCAGAGGACTAGCGGGAGGGCCCTATGGAGAGACCCAGTACTTC. This translates into CASRGLAGGPYGETQYF.

This clonotype was counted between two and nine times. This rearrangement joins TRBV19 to TRBJ1-5; D gene unclear. The CDR3 has 16 residues. Trimming removed 2 bases at V and 5 bases at J, with 16 bases between. Germline V gene sequence: CDR1 LNHDA, CDR2 SQIVND (reference sequence). CDR3 region: CASSILGSAPDQPQHF. The DNA for the CDR3 is TGTGCCAGTAGTATACTGGGCAGCGCCCCCGATCAGCCCCAGCATTTT.

At least ten counts were recorded for this clonotype. The chain employs TRBV4-1 and TRBJ2-1; D not certain. V was pared by 1 base and J by 6 bases, with 19 bases between. There are 17 residues in the CDR3. CDR1 is MGHRA and CDR2 is YSYEKL in the germline V gene. The CDR3 coding sequence is TGCGCCAGCAGCCAAGTTGACGAAGCGCTATGGGCCAATGAGCAGTTCTTC. Protein sequence: CASSQVDEALWANEQFF.

This clonotype was counted at least ten times. The chain carries TRBV5-1 and TRBJ2-1; unclear D gene. The CDR3 totals 12 residues. V lost 0 bases to trimming and J lost 5 bases, with 3 bases between them. Per the germline V gene, CDR1 is SGHRS and CDR2 is YFSETQ. CDR3 nucleotides: TGCGCCAGCAGCTTGGACCACAATGAGCAGTTCTTC. Residues: CASSLDHNEQFF. Combining the CDR3 with reference TRBV5-1 and TRBJ2-1 gives the whole variable domain KAGVTQTPRYLIKTRGQQVTLSCSPISGHRSVSWYQQTPGQGLQFLFEYFSETQRNKGNFPGRFSGRQFSNSRSEMNVSTLELGDSALYLCASSLDHNEQFFGPGTRLTVL.

This clonotype was observed at least ten times. The chain carries TRBV28 and TRBJ2-7, with a tentative D call TRBD1 (6 bases). V was clipped by 6 bases and J by 6 bases, with 21 bases between them. The CDR3 extends over 15 amino acids. Germline V gives CDR1 MDHEN, CDR2 SYDVKM. In DNA form, the CDR3 reads TGTGCCAGCAGCCCCCTGGGGGCCGCAAGTGGCGAGCAGTACTTC. It translates to CASSPLGAASGEQYF.

V gene TRBV4-2 combines with J gene TRBJ2-6; either TRBD1 or TRBD2 may fit D (5 bases each). The germline CDR1 and CDR2 sequences are LGHNA and YNFKEQ. The CDR3 extends over 16 amino acids. V lost 0 bases to trimming and J lost 4 bases, with 10 bases between them. CDR3 DNA: TGTGCCAGCAGCCAAGAGTTGGGGGTGGGGGCCAACGTCCTGACTTTC. Translated: CASSQELGVGANVLTF.

The chain is built from TRBV11-3 and TRBJ2-3; TRBD1 matches 9 bases. Germline assignment: CDR1 SGHNT and CDR2 YENEEA. The CDR3 runs to 17 residues. V gave up 5 bases and J gave up 2 bases; unmatched junction bases: 11. Here the CDR3 reads CASSNLPGQGPTDTQYF. In DNA, the CDR3 is TGTGCCAGCAGCAACCTCCCGGGACAGGGTCCCACAGATACGCAGTATTTT.

This clonotype was counted only a few times. The chain couples TRBV27 to TRBJ2-1; TRBD2 matches 9 bases. V was pared by 3 bases and J by 2 bases, with 2 bases of the junction left unmatched. Per the germline V gene, CDR1 is MNHEY and CDR2 is SMNVEV (reference sequence). The CDR3 length is 15 residues. The CDR3 reads CASSFASGTYNEQFF. The CDR3 DNA follows: TGTGCCAGCAGTTTCGCTAGCGGGACCTACAATGAGCAGTTCTTC.

This clonotype was picked up a small number of times. The chain employs TRBV27 and TRBJ2-6; D possibly corresponds to TRBD2 (5 bases). Between the trimmed V and J ends, which lost 5 bases and 1 base, there was a span of 6 bases. The CDR3 is 14 residues long. The germline V gene encodes CDR1 MNHEY and CDR2 SMNVEV (reference sequence). In DNA, the CDR3 is TGTGCCAGCAGTCCGGGGTCTGGGGCCAACGTCCTGACTTTC. It is translated as CASSPGSGANVLTF.

This clonotype was recorded a few times. The CDR3 DNA follows: TGTGCCAGCAGCAAAGAAACAGACTACCCCTACGAGCAGTACTTC. Encoded protein: CASSKETDYPYEQYF. This sequence joins TRBV21-1 and TRBJ2-7; TRBD2, the table's D call, was not compared with the DNA. TRBV21-1 is designated a pseudogene. CDR3 size: 15 residues.

The V call is TRBV27, the J call TRBJ2-3; no definite D call. Trimming pared 6 bases from V and 4 bases from J, leaving 14 bases between. CDR3 length: 14 amino acids. Germline assignment: CDR1 MNHEY and CDR2 SMNVEV (reference sequence). The CDR3 sequence is CASSLLFPPDTQYF. The CDR3 nucleotides read TGTGCCAGCAGCCTATTATTTCCACCAGATACGCAGTATTTT.

The chain combines TRBV15 with TRBJ2-7; a possible D gene is TRBD2 (6 bases). The CDR3 has 18 residues. Germline V CDR1 and CDR2: LNHNV, YYDKDF (reference sequence). The V and J ends lost 1 base and 3 bases respectively, with 22 bases between them. CDR3 loop: CATSRGGVDSGDLYEQYF. The CDR3 DNA reads TGTGCCACCAGCAGAGGAGGGGTTGATAGCGGAGACCTCTACGAGCAGTACTTC.

The rearrangement links TRBV5-1 to TRBJ2-1; 8 nucleotides match TRBD2. The germline gives CDR1 SGHRS, CDR2 YFSETQ. There are 14 residues in the CDR3. Trimming took 3 bases from V and 6 from J; bases not matched to a gene: 5. The CDR3 reads CASSSAGAPNEQFF. As DNA, the CDR3 is TGCGCCAGCAGCTCAGCGGGGGCTCCCAATGAGCAGTTCTTC.

The CDR3 DNA sequence: TGTGCCAGCAGTTTGTACAGGGGTGAGGCCGGGGAGCTGTTTTTT. This encodes CASSLYRGEAGELFF. The rearrangement joins TRBV6-2 or TRBV6-3 to TRBJ2-2; TRBD1 matches 7 bases. J lost 6 bases, V lost 4 bases, and 8 bases had no gene match. Germline lookup yields CDR1 MNHEY and CDR2 SVGEGT. The CDR3 is 15 residues long.

This clonotype was seen ten or more times. V and J are TRBV3-1 and TRBJ2-1, with no clear D. Per the germline V gene, CDR1 is LGHDT and CDR2 is YNNKEL (reference sequence). Trimming stripped 6 bases from V and 4 bases from J, with 13 bases between. The CDR3 is made up of 14 amino acids. The chain's CDR3 is CASRGMEPYNEQFF. In nucleotides, the CDR3 is TGTGCCAGCAGGGGTATGGAACCTTACAATGAGCAGTTCTTC.

This clonotype was seen at least ten times. The V call is TRBV24-1, the J call TRBJ2-7; 7 bases fit TRBD1. The V gene end was trimmed by 6 bases and the J gene end by 5 bases; junction bases not matched to a gene: 9. The CDR3 extends over 14 amino acids. Looked up from germline, CDR1 is KGHDR and CDR2 is SFDVKD. CDR3 nucleotide sequence: TGTGCCACCAGTAACACAGGGGCGGCTGACGAGCAGTACTTC. Its translation is CATSNTGAADEQYF.